This is a list of T cell receptor beta chains from one sample in a study of blood T cell repertoires in COVID-19. Assay: immunoSEQ multiplex PCR; the TCRdb copy retains only in-frame clones and omits some. Of about 190,000 clones listed, roughly 78% are singletons. Sequencing was done on a sample of peripheral blood. Every receptor here comes from an elderly woman with active or convalescent COVID-19. The CDR3 runs from the conserved cysteine through the conserved F or W. A D gene is named only where the DNA matches it firmly. Clone sizes are given selectively: once, few, many, or a class where the clone is expanded.

clone size: few
CDR3 length: 18
V gene: TRBV19
D gene: TRBD1
J gene: TRBJ1-1
CDR3 DNA: TGTGCCAGTAGTGCCTTCTTTCGACAGGGGGCGGTGGACACTGAAGCTTTCTTT
CDR3 protein: CASSAFFRQGAVDTEAFF

clone size: .
CDR3 length: 14
V gene: TRBV9
D gene: TRBD1
J gene: TRBJ1-2
CDR3 DNA: TGTGCCAGCAGCGTAGTCGGGACAGCCTATGGCTACACCTTC
CDR3 protein: CASSVVGTAYGYTF

clone size: .
CDR3 length: 14
V gene: TRBV5-4
D gene: TRBD2
J gene: TRBJ2-3
CDR3 DNA: TGTGCCAGCAGTCCCCCCTTGGCGGGGGGGACGCAGTATTTT
CDR3 protein: CASSPPLAGGTQYF

clone size: few
CDR3 length: 13
V gene: TRBV10-3
D gene: TRBD1
J gene: TRBJ1-2
CDR3 DNA: TGTGCCATCAGTGAGGAGGGGGCAGGTGGCTACACCTTC
CDR3 protein: CAISEEGAGGYTF

clone size: .
CDR3 length: 15
V gene: TRBV9
D gene: TRBD2
J gene: TRBJ2-3
CDR3 DNA: TGTGCCAGCAGCGTAGGGCGGGGGGGCACAGATACGCAGTATTTT
CDR3 protein: CASSVGRGGTDTQYF

clone size: few
CDR3 length: 15
V gene: TRBV3-1/TRBV3-2
D gene: TRBD1
J gene: TRBJ1-5
CDR3 DNA: TGTGCCAGCAGCCAAGGGACAGGTAGCAATCAGCCCCAGCATTTT
CDR3 protein: CASSQGTGSNQPQHF

clone size: few
CDR3 length: 11
V gene: TRBV20-1
D gene: .
J gene: TRBJ1-2
CDR3 DNA: TGCAGTGCTAGTGGGGCCTATGGCTACACCTTC
CDR3 protein: CSASGAYGYTF

clone size: .
CDR3 length: 15
V gene: TRBV7-2
D gene: .
J gene: TRBJ1-1
CDR3 DNA: TGTGCCAGCAGCCTTACAGGGTATGTGAACACTGAAGCTTTCTTT
CDR3 protein: CASSLTGYVNTEAFF

clone size: once
CDR3 length: 12
V gene: TRBV12-3/TRBV12-4
D gene: .
J gene: TRBJ2-2
CDR3 DNA: TGTGCCAGCAGGCCTACCACCGGGGAGCTGTTTTTT
CDR3 protein: CASRPTTGELFF

clone size: once
CDR3 length: 14
V gene: TRBV28
D gene: .
J gene: TRBJ1-6
CDR3 DNA: TGTGCCAGCAGTTTTCCGCAGGTTAACTCACCCCTCCACTTT
CDR3 protein: CASSFPQVNSPLHF

clone size: .
CDR3 length: 17
V gene: TRBV2
D gene: .
J gene: TRBJ2-6
CDR3 DNA: TGTGCCAGCAGTGCGAACAGTCCCTTGATAGGGGCCAACGTCCTGACTTTC
CDR3 protein: CASSANSPLIGANVLTF

clone size: .
CDR3 length: 14
V gene: TRBV2
D gene: .
J gene: TRBJ1-6
CDR3 DNA: TGTGCCAGCAACTGGAGAGGAATAAATTCACCCCTCCACTTT
CDR3 protein: CASNWRGINSPLHF

clone size: .
CDR3 length: 15
V gene: TRBV6-5
D gene: TRBD1
J gene: TRBJ1-2
CDR3 DNA: TGTGCCAGCAGTAAACGGACAGGGTTCACCTATGGCTACACCTTC
CDR3 protein: CASSKRTGFTYGYTF

clone size: .
CDR3 length: 13
V gene: TRBV3-1/TRBV3-2
D gene: TRBD1
J gene: TRBJ1-6
CDR3 DNA: TGTGCCACCAACAGGGGATATAATTCACCCCTCCACTTT
CDR3 protein: CATNRGYNSPLHF

clone size: .
CDR3 length: 16
V gene: TRBV19
D gene: TRBD1
J gene: TRBJ2-7
CDR3 DNA: TGTGCCAGTAGTAGTCACAGGGGACCCCCCCCCTACGAGCAGTACTTC
CDR3 protein: CASSSHRGPPPYEQYF